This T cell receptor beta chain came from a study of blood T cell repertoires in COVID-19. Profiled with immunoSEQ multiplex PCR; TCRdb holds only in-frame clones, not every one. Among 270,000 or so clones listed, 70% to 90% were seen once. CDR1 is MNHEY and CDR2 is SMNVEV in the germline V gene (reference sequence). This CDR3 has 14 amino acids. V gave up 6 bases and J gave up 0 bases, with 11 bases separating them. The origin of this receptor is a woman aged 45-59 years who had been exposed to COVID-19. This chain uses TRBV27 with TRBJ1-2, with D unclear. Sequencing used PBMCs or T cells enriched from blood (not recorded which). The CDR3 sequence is CASSRSQANYGYTF. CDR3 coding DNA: TGTGCCAGCAGCAGGTCCCAAGCTAACTATGGCTACACCTTC.